This T cell receptor (beta chain) is from a study of cytomegalovirus exposure and HLA in healthy donors (dated by TCRdb to 2016 to 2017). Concerning the study at large: In an earlier analysis of 587 of the donors, around 300 Gb of sequence data and approximately 100 million unique TCR beta sequences from roughly 190 million T cells were reported. Roughly 300 gigabases of sequencing data and approximately 85 million unique TCR sequences were included in an early release covering under 650 HLA-typed donors. The genetic ancestry cluster associated with self-reported Caucasian donors included 81% of the roughly 400 genotyped donors. The study aimed to test whether cataloging public T cell receptors could reveal signatures of past pathogen exposure. Using immunosequencing, the study profiled T cell repertoires from fewer than 700 subjects and related those repertoires to cytomegalovirus serostatus. A separate validation cohort of about 110 different subjects was used in addition to the roughly 700-subject first cohort. To predict cytomegalovirus infection status, the study brought together high-throughput TCR immunosequencing, statistical association of individual TCRs with disease status, and machine learning. A later analysis re-examined previously published TCR beta repertoires from hundreds of donors and added high-resolution HLA genotyping to investigate patterns of TCR occurrence. Rather than drawing on any new phenotypic data, the later analysis identified candidate immune exposures from TCR beta sequences and the way those sequences occurred across donors. In an earlier analysis of 587 of the donors, high-throughput TCR beta sequencing was used to judge whether each TCR beta V gene segment behaved as functional or pseudogenic. Donor age, sex, ethnicity and CMV serostatus were compiled together with the repertoire data. In a later genetic analysis, genome-wide SNP genotypes for about three fifths of the 666 donors were used, and that subset was treated as a discovery cohort. Every repertoire in the discovery cohort had been generated on one and the same sequencing platform. HLA typing covered class I and class II loci at four-digit resolution. Typing coverage varied by locus: roughly 620-640 donors for A, B, C, DRB1 and DQB1; some 520 for DQA1; 606 for DPA1; approximately 450 for DPB1. Several DR-DQ haplotypes were handled as single units for association and clustering because linkage in the cohort was strong. Among 350 to 400 genotyped donors of the cohort, an average of about 240,000 unique TCR beta nucleotide sequences were sequenced per donor, around a sixth of them non-productive. General study outcomes and caveats: In an earlier analysis of approximately 590 of the donors, most TCR beta V segments appeared in productive rearrangements about 87% or about 30% of the time, broadly matching IMGT annotations. The sequencing pipeline was judged likely to have produced a cluster of highly shared sequence variants as a technical artifact. In both the original and validation cohorts, the classifier was reported to diagnose cytomegalovirus status with high specificity and sensitivity. The study gave a list of 150 to 200 TCR beta chains associated with cytomegalovirus. A further reported finding was that TCR beta sequences accurately predicted the HLA-A and HLA-B alleles for most subjects in the first cohort. Three of the identified cytomegalovirus-associated TCR beta chains were confirmed in vitro to be specific for cytomegalovirus antigens. Several of the top co-occurrence clusters appeared to be linked to parvovirus B19, influenza, CMV and Epstein-Barr virus, according to a later analysis. A later genetic analysis reported fewer N-insertions in productive TCRs among donors in an Asian-associated ancestry cluster than the roughly 700-donor mean. The cohort was sequenced for TCR beta chains only, and without alpha or paired-chain data the features that could be detected were limited. Linkage disequilibrium might explain the correlated functional status among segregating V segments, but an unknown experimental factor could not be excluded. A later analysis found that most CMV-associated TCR beta chains appeared HLA-restricted, with HLA associations seemingly driven largely by CMV exposure. The earlier analysis of 587 of the donors excluded some 15 rarely observed V segments, including chromosome 9 orphons, because counts were too low. For the cohort, immune exposure information was limited to CMV serostatus. Because some donors lacked HLA typing at each locus, the association tests relied only on the typed subset. The authors suggested that the approach could potentially be generalized to other disease states and immunological phenotypes. Compared with equally common non-associated chains, HLA-associated TCR beta chains in a later analysis were more clonally expanded and had lower generation probabilities. Sequencing depth was assumed to be roughly uniform across donors in the presence/absence analyses, though that assumption may not hold. Strong co-occurrence of HLA alleles, especially DR and DQ, made assigning TCR associations to individual alleles difficult. V-gene and J-gene trimming of TCR beta chains was associated with a missense DCLRE1C variant in a later genetic analysis, and the association was replicated in an independent cohort. Some IMGT-functional V segments, including TRBV6-2 and TRBV6-3, could not be distinguished by the 87-base-pair reads and were therefore excluded. Most TCR sequences were seen in very few donors, while some public TCRs were found in many individuals. A later analysis associated about 17,000 TCR beta sequences with specific HLA alleles at a false discovery rate of 0.05. A later analysis found that TCR association rates varied across HLA loci, with DRB1 alleles showing the most associated TCRs and HLA-C alleles the fewest.

The cohort consisted of 666 healthy bone marrow donors. At the time of sampling, all cohort members were nominally healthy, though unrecorded immune exposures were likely present. The donor tested CMV seropositive, placing the donor among the approximately 290 seropositive members of the cohort. Every donor gave a peripheral blood sample, and the peripheral blood mononuclear cells from that sample were used for TCR beta sequencing. Genomic DNA was extracted from the blood cell samples with the Qiagen DNeasy Blood Extraction Kit. Germline trimming: 7 bases from V, 4 bases from J; junction bases outside gene matches: 3. In the germline V gene, CDR1 corresponds to MNHNS and CDR2 to SASEGT. The CDR3 has 13 amino acids, counting the end cysteine and phenylalanine. Only the CDR3 part of the read is kept: 39 bases, read in frame from the first base. The library was built by means of the immunoSEQ multiplex PCR assay. A mixture of 60 forward primers for TCR Vbeta segments and 13 reverse primers for TCR Jbeta segments was used in the multiplex PCR. Amplification of the CDR3 region of rearranged TCR beta genes was performed with a multiplex PCR assay on genomic DNA. On the Illumina HiSeq System, the amplified TCR beta libraries were sequenced as 87-base-pair reads. The study's processing was this. A later analysis tallied 75 million to 85 million unique TCR beta chains across the approximately 670 repertoires, and about 10 million of those chains were shared by two or more donors. To remove PCR and sequencing errors, raw reads were error-corrected and collapsed into unique sequences using a nearest-neighbor algorithm that merged closely related sequences. Alignment of CDR3 sequences to IMGT reference sequences was used to assign V, D and J gene segments. For a sequence to be retained, a match of at least six nucleotides to both a V gene segment and a J gene segment was required. A rearrangement counted as productive if the CDR3 had no stop codons and remained in frame with V and J, and every other rearrangement counted as non-productive. CDR3 was defined according to IMGT convention as the region running from the second conserved V-encoded cysteine to the conserved J-encoded phenylalanine. The earlier analysis of a few hundred of the donors excluded any sequence lacking an unambiguous match to a single V gene segment. An earlier analysis of several hundred of the donors called V segments functional above 56.7% productive rearrangements and segregating when the between-donor standard deviation exceeded 5%. A statistical classification framework was developed to diagnose cytomegalovirus status using the catalog of TCR beta chain sequences. In a later analysis, V and J genes were assigned by comparing TCR nucleotide sequences against IMGT/GENE-DB human TR gene sequences. A later analysis assigned CDR3 sequences and most-parsimonious VDJ recombination scenarios with the TCRdist pipeline. A later analysis defined each TCR beta chain by its CDR3 amino acid sequence plus V-gene family, and excluded reads lacking a unique V-gene family. In a later analysis, around 600 highly shared, low-generation-probability nucleotide sequences were removed to address suspected cross-contamination and a sequencing artifact. For each public chain, a later analysis derived a clonal expansion index from normalized ranks of inferred template counts within each repertoire. A later analysis computed generation probabilities with a VDJ recombination model fitted to out-of-frame rearrangements, and checked the results against IGoR. In a later analysis, TCR-TCR, TCR-HLA and TCR-CMV co-occurrence was scored with hypergeometric tests, and a repertoire-size bias correction was applied to TCR pairs. In a later analysis, false discovery rates were estimated by permuting HLA or CMV assignments 20 times. In a later analysis, co-occurring TCRs were grouped with DBSCAN, and TCRdist sequence similarity was added when clustering was performed within HLA-allele-positive subsets. Co-occurrence clustering excluded repertoires with fewer than 30,000 or more than 120,000 public chains, plus five with anomalous nucleotide sharing. TCRdb mirrors the immuneACCESS table, restricted to in-frame sequences. Some clones are absent from its copies; in checked studies, under half trace to an unresolved V gene, and the reason for the others is unknown. D and trimming come from the DNA, and the V and J calls and clone size come from that table. Across this sample there are about 100,000 clones, with around 76% seen only once. Roughly 7% of the sample belongs to the ten largest clones.

To note about this clone: Its specific antigen is unknown. No qualities accompany the bases; no much larger clone lies one base away.

Sequenced input: PBMCs. The clonotype was recovered from a man aged 40-55 years in good health and CMV-seropositive. In this chain, TRBV6-1 is recombined with TRBJ1-4; 7 central nucleotides agree with TRBD1. CDR3 reads: CASIGTVNEKLFF. DNA sequence: TGTGCCAGCATAGGGACAGTTAATGAAAAACTGTTTTTT.